This T cell receptor beta chain was sequenced in a study of CD8+ T cells in alopecia areata (dated by TCRdb to the late 2010s). General notes on the study: The treated patients, all with moderate-to-severe alopecia areata, were enrolled in an open-label pilot trial of oral tofacitinib given at 5 to 10 mg twice daily. RNA was obtained with the PAXgene miRNA kit for fixed scalp, the miRNeasy kit for PBMCs, and the RNeasy kit for mouse skin. Human TCRbeta sequencing covered scalp tissue and sorted CD4+ and CD8+ peripheral blood T cells from patchy and totalis/universalis alopecia areata patients and healthy controls. Scalp clonality was compared among normal scalp (n=4), patchy alopecia areata scalp (n=8), and alopecia totalis/universalis scalp (n=8). Tofacitinib-treated patients had biopsies at baseline and at 4 and 24 weeks of treatment, with a later scalp biopsy in several patients. High-throughput TCRbeta sequencing was used to examine T cell clonal expansion in alopecia areata in both the C3H/HeJ mouse model and human patients. TCRbeta CDR3 regions were amplified by immunoSEQ multiplex PCR with 35 Vbeta forward and 13 Jbeta reverse primers. Disease severity in treated patients was measured with the SALT score, which quantifies the percentage of affected scalp surface area. Patients received tofacitinib for 6 to 18 months and were then followed off drug for 6 months to check for delayed response and recurrence. Results the study describes overall, beyond this receptor: Scalp clonality and the number of expanded CD8+ clones among the top 100 scalp clones were significantly decreased by tofacitinib. Because the treated cohort was small and had just a single nonresponder, larger studies are needed to establish links between baseline CD8+ expansion and response. Compared with normal scalp, lesional scalp had higher clonality and more expanded CD8+ clones, particularly in alopecia totalis/universalis, a pattern that suggests antigenic drive. Compared with mice, TCR sequences shared between patients were less clear, possibly partly because of HLA diversity across the patient population. Many expanded lesional clones were found to persist in scalp and blood during tofacitinib treatment, and relapse after treatment cessation may be partly explained by this persistence. Unlike mouse skin, where gammadelta T cells dominate, normal human skin contains resident alphabeta T cells that get sequenced too, which complicates analysis of the scalp TCR repertoire.

Receptors were amplified or captured by the immunoSEQ multiplex PCR assay. RNA was extracted from all samples and reverse transcribed into cDNA, which served as template for TCR sequencing. First-strand cDNA was synthesized with SuperScript III using a 2:1 mix of oligo-dT and random hexamers. A synthetic immune receptor repertoire was used to assess amplification bias, and residual bias was removed computationally. For the original study's pipeline: After raw reads were preprocessed to remove errors, the CDR3 was defined following IMGT conventions as running from the conserved cysteine to phenylalanine. Clonality was computed by normalizing Shannon entropy by log2 of the number of productive unique TCRs and subtracting the result from 1. Scalp TCRbeta sequences were cross-referenced with sorted blood CD4 and CD8 repertoires so that the CD4 or CD8 identity of scalp clones could be inferred. TCRdb retrieved this table from immuneACCESS and kept in-frame rearrangements only. Not all clones are present; in checked studies, unresolved V genes account for under half, and no reason is known for the remainder. Clonal size and the V and J genes are those of that table, whereas D and trimming came from the DNA. This sample lists around 190,000 clones; under 80% were detected once. The ten biggest clones cover approximately 1.3% of the sample.

The treatment or condition tag for this specimen amounts to: oral pan-JAK inhibitor, 5-10 mg twice daily. Peripheral blood and lesional scalp punch biopsies were obtained from patients with alopecia areata. After PBMCs were isolated by density centrifugation and stained for CD3, CD4 and CD8, a FACSAria was used to sort CD4+ and CD8+ T cells. The CDR3 holds 14 amino acids from the cysteine to the phenylalanine. Only the CDR3 portion is preserved as DNA: 42 bases, with reading frame beginning at the first base. V is pruned by 4 bases and J by 4 bases, leaving 7 bases of the junction without a gene match. The CDR1 and CDR2 encoded by the germline V gene are SQVTM and ANQGSEA. This clone was seen a few times. Its recognized antigen is unknown. Base quality data are lacking; no much larger clone is found one base away.

The sequence was collected from a human donor with alopecia areata. Sequencing used CD4+ T cells sorted from blood, obtained at week 49, from a patient treated with tofacitinib. The rearranged segments are TRBV29-1 and TRBJ1-2, with TRBD1 identical over 9 junction bases. The CDR3 protein is CSVVRQGDLYGYTF. The DNA reads TGCAGCGTTGTCAGACAGGGGGATCTCTATGGCTACACCTTC.